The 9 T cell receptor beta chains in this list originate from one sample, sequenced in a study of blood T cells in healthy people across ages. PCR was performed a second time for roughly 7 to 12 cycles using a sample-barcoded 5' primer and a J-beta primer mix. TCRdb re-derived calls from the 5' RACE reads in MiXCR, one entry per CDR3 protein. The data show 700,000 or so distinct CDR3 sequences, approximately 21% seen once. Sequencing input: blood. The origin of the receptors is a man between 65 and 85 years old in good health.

The CDR3 DNA reads TGTGCCAGCAGCCCACCTTACTACTCCAACCGAGCTTTCTTT. As protein: CASSPPYYSNRAFF. V usage is TRBV11-2 and J usage is TRBJ1-1, with no clear D. The CDR3 loop spans 14 amino acids. Trimming cost V 5 bases and J 10 bases, with 20 bases left between them. The V gene's germline CDR1 is SGHAT and CDR2 FQNNGV.

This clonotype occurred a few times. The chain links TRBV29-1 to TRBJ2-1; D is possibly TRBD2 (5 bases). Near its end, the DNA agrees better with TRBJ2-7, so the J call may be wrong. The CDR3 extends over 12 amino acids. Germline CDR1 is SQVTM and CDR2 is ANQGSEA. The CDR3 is CSRGRDWSEQYV. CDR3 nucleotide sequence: TGCAGCCGGGGAAGGGATTGGAGCGAGCAGTACGTC.

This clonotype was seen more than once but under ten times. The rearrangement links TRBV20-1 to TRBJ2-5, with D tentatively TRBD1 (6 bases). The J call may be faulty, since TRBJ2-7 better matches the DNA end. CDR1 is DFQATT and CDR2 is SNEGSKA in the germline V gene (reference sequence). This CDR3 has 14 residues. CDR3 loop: CSAVQGSLPNEQYF. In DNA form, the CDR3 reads TGCAGTGCTGTACAGGGATCCCTCCCCAACGAGCAGTACTTC.

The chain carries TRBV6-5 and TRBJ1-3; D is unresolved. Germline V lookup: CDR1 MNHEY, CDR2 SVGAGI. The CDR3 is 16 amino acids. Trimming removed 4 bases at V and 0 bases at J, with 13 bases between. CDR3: CASSSSSPFSGNTIYF. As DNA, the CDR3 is TGTGCCAGCAGTTCGTCCAGCCCTTTCTCTGGAAACACCATATATTTT.

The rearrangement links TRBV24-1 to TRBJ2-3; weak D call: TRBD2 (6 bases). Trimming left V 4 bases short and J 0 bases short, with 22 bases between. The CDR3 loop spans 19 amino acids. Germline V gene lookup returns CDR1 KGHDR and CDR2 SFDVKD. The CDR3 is CATSEIPNPRTTSTDTQYF. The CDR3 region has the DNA TGTGCCACCAGTGAAATCCCAAACCCTCGGACTACTAGCACAGATACGCAGTATTTT.

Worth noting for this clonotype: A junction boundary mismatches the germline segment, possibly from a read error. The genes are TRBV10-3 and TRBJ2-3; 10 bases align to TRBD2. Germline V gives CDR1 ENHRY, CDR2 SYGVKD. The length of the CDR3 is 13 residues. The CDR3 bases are TGTGCCATCAGAGCGGGGGGGACAGATACGCGGTATTTT. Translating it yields CAIRAGGTDTRYF.

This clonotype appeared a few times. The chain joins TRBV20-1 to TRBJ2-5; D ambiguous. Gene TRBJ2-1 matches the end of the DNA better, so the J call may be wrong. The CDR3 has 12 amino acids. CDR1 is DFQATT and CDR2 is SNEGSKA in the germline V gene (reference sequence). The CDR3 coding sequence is TGCAGTGCTAGCTTTGCGCTGGATGAGCAGTTCTTC. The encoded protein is CSASFALDEQFF.

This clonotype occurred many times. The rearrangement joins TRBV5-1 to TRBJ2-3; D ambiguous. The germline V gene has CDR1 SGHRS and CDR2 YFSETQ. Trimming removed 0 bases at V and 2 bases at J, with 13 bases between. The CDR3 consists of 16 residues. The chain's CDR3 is CASSLELSEDTDTQYF. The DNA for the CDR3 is TGCGCCAGCAGCTTGGAGTTAAGCGAAGACACAGATACGCAGTATTTT.

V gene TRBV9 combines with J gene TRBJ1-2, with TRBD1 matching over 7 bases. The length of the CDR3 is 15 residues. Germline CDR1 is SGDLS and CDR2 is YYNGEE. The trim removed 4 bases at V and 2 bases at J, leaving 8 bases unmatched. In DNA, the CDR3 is TGTGCCAGCAGCTACGAACAGGGGTTCAACTATGGCTACACCTTC. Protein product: CASSYEQGFNYGYTF.